Listed below are T cell receptor beta chains from one sample, sequenced in a study of molecular identifiers for immune sequencing clone quantification. TCRdb independently ran MiXCR on the PCR reads; one entry per CDR3 protein. The sample lists around 82,000 distinct CDR3 sequences, around 20% occurring once. Sequences were obtained from naive CD8+ T cells from blood, with Jurkat cell RNA spiked in. All receptors derive from a human donor in good health. Some libraries in this study had Jurkat cell RNA spiked in. Both conserved end residues are part of each CDR3.

>TRBJ2-2|TRBV6-2/TRBV6-3|19
CASSYSITSGLANTGELFF
>TRBJ2-5|TRBV7-9|16
CASSPPRGQTEETQYF
>TRBJ2-1|TRBV7-9|14
CASSSGQGNNEQFF
>TRBJ1-1|TRBV4-1|14
CASSPPTGNTEAFF
>TRBJ2-1|TRBV20-1|15
CSAASGTSVPNEQFF
>TRBJ2-1|TRBV19|16
CASSIGLAVNYNEQFF
>TRBJ2-2|TRBV28|16
CASSPTSGTNTGELFF
>TRBJ2-5|TRBV19|15
CASGSRGFTQETQYF
>TRBJ1-5|TRBV21-1|16
CATPSGGWIKDQPQHF
>TRBJ2-4|TRBV27|15
CASSGSGGAKNIQYF
>TRBJ2-4|TRBV27|15
CASGLAGGTENIQYF
>TRBJ2-7|TRBV5-4|12
CASSHTSSEQYF
>TRBJ2-1|TRBV11-3|14
CAITSGTALGEQFF
>TRBJ1-2|TRBV29-1|14
CSVEAQGVHYGYTF
>TRBJ2-1|TRBV7-9|14
CASSHPGGNNEQFF
>TRBJ2-7|TRBV28|13
CASTDPSPYEQYF
>TRBJ1-5|TRBV2|19
CASSYNLGAASRVSQPQHF
>TRBJ2-7|TRBV29-1|15
CSVELRDSQAYEQYF
>TRBJ2-7|TRBV19|14
CASSTVAGTYEQYF
>TRBJ2-7|TRBV19|14
CASSTSVGTYEQYF
>TRBJ1-1|TRBV6-5|13
CASSYGTGTEAFF
>TRBJ1-1|TRBV9|14
CASSVAQGATEAFF
>TRBJ2-7|TRBV29-1|13
CSVEGVGVREQYF
>TRBJ2-7|TRBV6-2/TRBV6-3|13
CASSRGQGYEQYF
>TRBJ2-3|TRBV30|14
CAWSHGAGEDTQYF
>TRBJ2-3|TRBV7-2|16
CASSLVGGTGTDTQYF
>TRBJ2-1|TRBV24-1|14
CATSGPGRGDKQFF
>TRBJ1-1|TRBV12-3/TRBV12-4|13
CASSSYGRTEAFF
>TRBJ2-7|TRBV27|15
CASSLYSYSSYEQYF
>TRBJ2-7|TRBV29-1|16
CSVPRPGTSGSYEQYF
>TRBJ2-2|TRBV7-2|13
CASSLGSTGELFF
>TRBJ2-7|TRBV6-5|15
CASSTSGTGAYEQYF
>TRBJ2-2|TRBV7-2|17
CASSLLLAGADTGELFF
>TRBJ2-7|TRBV4-1|13
CASSPGPAYEQYF
>TRBJ2-3|TRBV4-1|16
CASSLIAGGQTDTQYF
>TRBJ1-6|TRBV23-1|16
CASSQPRTEENSPLHF
>TRBJ2-7|TRBV29-1|12
CSTIDATYEQYF
>TRBJ2-1|TRBV19|15
CASKAGEGSYNEQFF
>TRBJ1-1|TRBV7-8|11
CASSPRTEAFF
>TRBJ2-6|TRBV9|17
CASSPLEVSSGANVLTF
>TRBJ2-5|TRBV7-9|17
CASSQGSGGPRQETQYF
>TRBJ2-7|TRBV14|13
CASSPPYDYEQYF